A selection of T cell receptor beta chains follows, all from one sample in a study of identifying expanded T cells in peripheral blood. Sequencing was performed with immunoSEQ multiplex PCR; in TCRdb, only in-frame clones are kept and a portion is missing. This table has around 85,000 clones, 88% appearing once. The sequenced sample consisted of blood. The receptors were sampled from a person aged 18 to 70 in good health. CDR3s include the opening cysteine and the closing phenylalanine or tryptophan. The D gene is left open where the match is weak. The size entry is marked missing in some rows and otherwise reads once, few, many or a size class.

J gene: TRBJ2-5; D gene: TRBD1; clone size: .; CDR3 length: 14; V gene: TRBV2; CDR3 protein: CASSVQGAGETQYF; CDR3 DNA: TGTGCCAGCAGTGTTCAGGGGGCGGGGGAGACCCAGTACTTC
J gene: TRBJ2-3; D gene: .; clone size: .; CDR3 length: 14; V gene: TRBV25-1; CDR3 protein: CASSETASTDTQYF; CDR3 DNA: TGTGCCAGCAGTGAGACAGCAAGCACAGATACGCAGTATTTT
J gene: TRBJ1-6; D gene: TRBD1; clone size: .; CDR3 length: 15; V gene: TRBV19; CDR3 protein: CASRSGTADNSPLHF; CDR3 DNA: TGTGCCAGTAGATCCGGGACAGCTGATAATTCACCCCTCCACTTT
J gene: TRBJ2-5; D gene: .; clone size: few; CDR3 length: 14; V gene: TRBV4-3; CDR3 protein: CASSQEGGRETQYF; CDR3 DNA: TGCGCCAGCAGCCAAGAAGGGGGGCGGGAGACCCAGTACTTC
J gene: TRBJ2-7; D gene: TRBD1; clone size: .; CDR3 length: 16; V gene: TRBV5-6; CDR3 protein: CASSLAVGQAPYEQYF; CDR3 DNA: TGTGCCAGCAGCTTAGCGGTTGGACAGGCCCCCTACGAGCAGTACTTC
J gene: TRBJ1-4; D gene: .; clone size: .; CDR3 length: 14; V gene: TRBV6-5; CDR3 protein: CASSHGGVGEKLFF; CDR3 DNA: TGTGCCAGCAGCCACGGTGGGGTTGGGGAAAAACTGTTTTTT
J gene: TRBJ1-2; D gene: .; clone size: .; CDR3 length: 13; V gene: TRBV7-2; CDR3 protein: CASSPNGPYGYTF; CDR3 DNA: TGTGCCAGCAGTCCAAACGGGCCCTATGGCTACACCTTC
J gene: TRBJ1-4; D gene: .; clone size: once; CDR3 length: 17; V gene: TRBV5-1; CDR3 protein: CASSLVGTQPEDEKLFF; CDR3 DNA: TGCGCCAGCAGCTTGGTAGGCACCCAACCGGAGGATGAAAAACTGTTTTTT
J gene: TRBJ2-7; D gene: TRBD1; clone size: .; CDR3 length: 16; V gene: TRBV5-1; CDR3 protein: CASSSNRGSATYEQYF; CDR3 DNA: TGCGCCAGCAGCTCAAACAGGGGATCAGCCACCTACGAGCAGTACTTC
J gene: TRBJ2-7; D gene: .; clone size: once; CDR3 length: 14; V gene: TRBV7-2; CDR3 protein: CASSLRRGRYEQYF; CDR3 DNA: TGTGCCAGCAGCTTACGCCGGGGTAGATACGAGCAGTACTTC
J gene: TRBJ2-7; D gene: TRBD1; clone size: .; CDR3 length: 15; V gene: TRBV14; CDR3 protein: CASSWTGLGTYEQYF; CDR3 DNA: TGTGCCAGCAGCTGGACAGGCTTAGGGACCTACGAGCAGTACTTC
J gene: TRBJ2-4; D gene: .; clone size: .; CDR3 length: 14; V gene: TRBV9; CDR3 protein: CASSVDGLENIQYF; CDR3 DNA: TGTGCCAGCAGCGTAGACGGGCTAGAAAACATTCAGTACTTC
J gene: TRBJ1-1; D gene: .; clone size: .; CDR3 length: 14; V gene: TRBV5-1; CDR3 protein: CASSSRVGYTEAFF; CDR3 DNA: TGCGCCAGCAGCTCCAGGGTAGGGTACACTGAAGCTTTCTTT
J gene: TRBJ1-1; D gene: .; clone size: .; CDR3 length: 11; V gene: TRBV29-1; CDR3 protein: CSVAPSTEAFF; CDR3 DNA: TGCAGCGTTGCTCCAAGCACTGAAGCTTTCTTT
J gene: TRBJ2-1; D gene: TRBD1; clone size: .; CDR3 length: 12; V gene: TRBV11-2; CDR3 protein: CASSTGENEQFF; CDR3 DNA: TGTGCCAGCAGCACAGGGGAGAATGAGCAGTTCTTC
J gene: TRBJ2-2; D gene: .; clone size: .; CDR3 length: 14; V gene: TRBV28; CDR3 protein: CASRGGQNTGELFF; CDR3 DNA: TGTGCCAGCAGGGGGGGACAGAACACCGGGGAGCTGTTTTTT
J gene: TRBJ1-2; D gene: TRBD1; clone size: few; CDR3 length: 14; V gene: TRBV2; CDR3 protein: CASSLGTGGYGYTF; CDR3 DNA: TGTGCCAGCAGTTTAGGGACAGGGGGTTATGGCTACACCTTC
J gene: TRBJ1-4; D gene: .; clone size: .; CDR3 length: 12; V gene: TRBV29-1; CDR3 protein: CSVRWDIEKLFF; CDR3 DNA: TGCAGCGTGCGGTGGGACATTGAAAAACTGTTTTTT
J gene: TRBJ2-7; D gene: .; clone size: .; CDR3 length: 16; V gene: TRBV4-2; CDR3 protein: CASSQVQTSIFYEQYF; CDR3 DNA: TGTGCCAGCAGCCAAGTTCAAACTAGCATTTTCTACGAGCAGTACTTC
J gene: TRBJ1-3; D gene: .; clone size: .; CDR3 length: 13; V gene: TRBV21-1; CDR3 protein: CASSGGRRNTIYF; CDR3 DNA: TGTGCCAGCAGCGGAGGACGGAGAAACACCATATATTTT
J gene: TRBJ2-7; D gene: .; clone size: .; CDR3 length: 14; V gene: TRBV7-9; CDR3 protein: CASSSPRSGYEQYF; CDR3 DNA: TGTGCCAGCAGCTCCCCTAGGTCGGGCTACGAGCAGTACTTC
J gene: TRBJ2-2; D gene: .; clone size: .; CDR3 length: 17; V gene: TRBV19; CDR3 protein: CASSMLGLSEGNGELFF; CDR3 DNA: TGTGCCAGTAGTATGCTCGGGCTGAGCGAAGGGAACGGGGAGCTGTTTTTT
J gene: TRBJ2-5; D gene: .; clone size: .; CDR3 length: 13; V gene: TRBV6-5; CDR3 protein: CASSPPGQETQYF; CDR3 DNA: TGTGCCAGCAGTCCGCCGGGGCAAGAGACCCAGTACTTC
J gene: TRBJ1-5; D gene: TRBD1; clone size: .; CDR3 length: 13; V gene: TRBV7-9; CDR3 protein: CASSQQGNQPQHF; CDR3 DNA: TGTGCCAGCAGCCAACAGGGGAATCAGCCCCAGCATTTT
J gene: TRBJ2-7; D gene: TRBD1; clone size: .; CDR3 length: 18; V gene: TRBV7-2; CDR3 protein: CASSSLTHRTGRPYEQYF; CDR3 DNA: TGTGCCAGCAGCTCCCTTACCCATCGGACAGGGAGGCCCTACGAGCAGTACTTC
J gene: TRBJ2-5; D gene: TRBD1; clone size: once; CDR3 length: 12; V gene: TRBV2; CDR3 protein: CASTRGRETQYF; CDR3 DNA: TGTGCCAGCACGAGGGGGCGGGAGACCCAGTACTTC
J gene: TRBJ1-2; D gene: .; clone size: .; CDR3 length: 15; V gene: TRBV19; CDR3 protein: CASSIPGPGSYGYTF; CDR3 DNA: TGTGCCAGTAGTATACCGGGCCCGGGGTCCTATGGCTACACCTTC
J gene: TRBJ2-1; D gene: .; clone size: .; CDR3 length: 19; V gene: TRBV11-2; CDR3 protein: CASSPSIDSFFSGYNEQFF; CDR3 DNA: TGTGCCAGCAGCCCGTCGATAGACAGTTTCTTTAGCGGCTACAATGAGCAGTTCTTC
J gene: TRBJ1-3; D gene: TRBD1; clone size: .; CDR3 length: 15; V gene: TRBV5-8; CDR3 protein: CASSSGQGLGNTIYF; CDR3 DNA: TGTGCCAGCAGCTCGGGACAGGGGTTAGGAAACACCATATATTTT
J gene: TRBJ2-5; D gene: .; clone size: .; CDR3 length: 13; V gene: TRBV6-1; CDR3 protein: CASSETERETQYF; CDR3 DNA: TGTGCCAGCAGTGAAACGGAAAGAGAGACCCAGTACTTC
J gene: TRBJ1-5; D gene: TRBD1; clone size: .; CDR3 length: 16; V gene: TRBV27; CDR3 protein: CARTGTDAYSNQPQHF; CDR3 DNA: TGTGCCAGGACCGGGACAGACGCTTATAGCAATCAGCCCCAGCATTTT
J gene: TRBJ1-2; D gene: TRBD1; clone size: .; CDR3 length: 16; V gene: TRBV7-6; CDR3 protein: CASSPRDRGREGGYTF; CDR3 DNA: TGTGCCAGCAGCCCCCGGGACAGGGGGCGGGAGGGAGGCTACACCTTC
J gene: TRBJ1-1; D gene: .; clone size: .; CDR3 length: 15; V gene: TRBV6-5; CDR3 protein: CASSYSASGSTEAFF; CDR3 DNA: TGTGCCAGCAGTTACTCGGCCTCAGGATCGACTGAAGCTTTCTTT
J gene: TRBJ1-2; D gene: TRBD1; clone size: .; CDR3 length: 16; V gene: TRBV19; CDR3 protein: CASSPDRGLFNYGYTF; CDR3 DNA: TGTGCCAGTAGTCCGGACAGGGGGCTATTTAACTATGGCTACACCTTC
J gene: TRBJ2-2; D gene: .; clone size: .; CDR3 length: 20; V gene: TRBV23-1; CDR3 protein: CASSQSIAGRGWRGTGELFF; CDR3 DNA: TGCGCCAGCAGTCAATCGATTGCCGGTAGGGGGTGGCGAGGCACCGGGGAGCTGTTTTTT
J gene: TRBJ2-7; D gene: .; clone size: once; CDR3 length: 13; V gene: TRBV18; CDR3 protein: CASSLSETYEQYF; CDR3 DNA: TGTGCCAGCTCGCTTAGCGAGACCTACGAGCAGTACTTC
J gene: TRBJ1-2; D gene: .; clone size: once; CDR3 length: 14; V gene: TRBV6-5; CDR3 protein: CASSSQSGVYGYTF; CDR3 DNA: TGTGCCAGCAGTTCCCAATCAGGGGTCTATGGCTACACCTTC
J gene: TRBJ2-7; D gene: .; clone size: once; CDR3 length: 13; V gene: TRBV6-5; CDR3 protein: CASSFGISYEQYF; CDR3 DNA: TGTGCCAGCAGTTTTGGGATCTCCTACGAGCAGTACTTC
J gene: TRBJ2-3; D gene: TRBD2; clone size: once; CDR3 length: 15; V gene: TRBV7-2; CDR3 protein: CASRLLARGTDTQYF; CDR3 DNA: TGTGCCAGCAGATTACTAGCGCGGGGGACAGATACGCAGTATTTT
J gene: TRBJ2-3; D gene: TRBD2; clone size: once; CDR3 length: 20; V gene: TRBV4-3; CDR3 protein: CASSQEGASGGTHSTDTQYF; CDR3 DNA: TGCGCCAGCAGCCAAGAGGGGGCTAGCGGGGGGACACATAGCACAGATACGCAGTATTTT
J gene: TRBJ1-1; D gene: .; clone size: .; CDR3 length: 13; V gene: TRBV19; CDR3 protein: CASSIVSNTEAFF; CDR3 DNA: TGTGCCAGTAGTATCGTGTCGAACACTGAAGCTTTCTTT
J gene: TRBJ1-3; D gene: .; clone size: .; CDR3 length: 15; V gene: TRBV9; CDR3 protein: CASAEDGHSGNTIYF; CDR3 DNA: TGTGCCAGCGCCGAGGACGGACACTCTGGAAACACCATATATTTT
J gene: TRBJ2-3; D gene: .; clone size: .; CDR3 length: 17; V gene: TRBV21-1; CDR3 protein: CASSYLYRVKTTDTQYF; CDR3 DNA: TGTGCCAGCAGCTACCTGTACAGGGTCAAGACCACAGATACGCAGTATTTT
J gene: TRBJ1-1; D gene: .; clone size: .; CDR3 length: 14; V gene: TRBV7-9; CDR3 protein: CASTFPRVNTEAFF; CDR3 DNA: TGTGCCAGCACCTTCCCCAGGGTTAACACTGAAGCTTTCTTT
J gene: TRBJ2-3; D gene: .; clone size: .; CDR3 length: 14; V gene: TRBV7-9; CDR3 protein: CASSVDRATDTQYF; CDR3 DNA: TGTGCCAGCAGCGTGGACAGAGCCACAGATACGCAGTATTTT
J gene: TRBJ1-6; D gene: .; clone size: .; CDR3 length: 15; V gene: TRBV4-3; CDR3 protein: CASSQVQGVGSPLHF; CDR3 DNA: TGCGCCAGCAGCCAAGTTCAGGGCGTAGGTTCACCCCTCCACTTT
J gene: TRBJ2-7; D gene: .; clone size: .; CDR3 length: 14; V gene: TRBV10-3; CDR3 protein: CAIRGSTASHEQYF; CDR3 DNA: TGTGCCATCAGGGGATCCACGGCAAGCCACGAGCAGTACTTC
J gene: TRBJ1-2; D gene: .; clone size: few; CDR3 length: 11; V gene: TRBV2; CDR3 protein: CAVRQNYGYTF; CDR3 DNA: TGTGCCGTCCGACAGAACTATGGCTACACCTTC
J gene: TRBJ1-1; D gene: .; clone size: .; CDR3 length: 15; V gene: TRBV4-2; CDR3 protein: CASSPPQYQNTEAFF; CDR3 DNA: TGTGCCAGCAGCCCCCCGCAATACCAGAACACTGAAGCTTTCTTT
J gene: TRBJ1-5; D gene: .; clone size: .; CDR3 length: 14; V gene: TRBV4-1; CDR3 protein: CASSPRTGNQPQHF; CDR3 DNA: TGCGCCAGCAGCCCGCGGACCGGCAATCAGCCCCAGCATTTT
J gene: TRBJ1-2; D gene: .; clone size: .; CDR3 length: 13; V gene: TRBV28; CDR3 protein: CASSPPSGVPVAF; CDR3 DNA: TGTGCCAGCAGCCCCCCCTCAGGGGTCCCGGTCGCCTTC
J gene: TRBJ1-3; D gene: .; clone size: .; CDR3 length: 13; V gene: TRBV28; CDR3 protein: CASSLGAENTIYF; CDR3 DNA: TGTGCCAGCAGTTTAGGGGCGGAAAACACCATATATTTT
J gene: TRBJ1-5; D gene: .; clone size: .; CDR3 length: 17; V gene: TRBV19; CDR3 protein: CASSTLPTGYSNQPQHF; CDR3 DNA: TGTGCCAGTAGCACTCTCCCGACAGGTTATAGCAATCAGCCCCAGCATTTT
J gene: TRBJ2-5; D gene: .; clone size: .; CDR3 length: 12; V gene: TRBV18; CDR3 protein: CASSPGEETQYF; CDR3 DNA: TGTGCCAGCTCACCGGGCGAAGAGACCCAGTACTTC
J gene: TRBJ2-5; D gene: TRBD2; clone size: .; CDR3 length: 13; V gene: TRBV5-1; CDR3 protein: CASSPGLAETQYF; CDR3 DNA: TGCGCCAGCAGCCCGGGACTAGCAGAGACCCAGTACTTC